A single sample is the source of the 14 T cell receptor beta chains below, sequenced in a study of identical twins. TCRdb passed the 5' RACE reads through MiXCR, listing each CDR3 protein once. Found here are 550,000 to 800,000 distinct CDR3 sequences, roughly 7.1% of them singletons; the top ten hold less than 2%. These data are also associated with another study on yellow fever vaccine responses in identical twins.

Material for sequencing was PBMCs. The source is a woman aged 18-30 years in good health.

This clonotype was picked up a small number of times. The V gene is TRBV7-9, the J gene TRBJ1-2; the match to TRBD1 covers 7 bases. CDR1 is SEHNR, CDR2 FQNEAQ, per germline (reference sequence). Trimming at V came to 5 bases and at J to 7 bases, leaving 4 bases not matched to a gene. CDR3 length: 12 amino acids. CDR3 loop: CASSPTGIGYTF. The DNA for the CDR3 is TGTGCCAGCAGCCCGACAGGGATTGGCTACACCTTC.

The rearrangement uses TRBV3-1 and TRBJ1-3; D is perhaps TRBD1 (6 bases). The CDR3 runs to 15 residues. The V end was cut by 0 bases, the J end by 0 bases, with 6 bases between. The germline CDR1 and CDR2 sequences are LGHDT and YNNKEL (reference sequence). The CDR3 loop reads CASSQDRGSGNTIYF. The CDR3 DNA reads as TGTGCCAGCAGCCAAGACAGGGGCTCTGGAAACACCATATATTTT.

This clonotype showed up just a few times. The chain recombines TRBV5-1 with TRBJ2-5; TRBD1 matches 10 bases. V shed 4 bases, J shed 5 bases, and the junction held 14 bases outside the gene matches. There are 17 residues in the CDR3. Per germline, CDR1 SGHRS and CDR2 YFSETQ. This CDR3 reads CASSIKSGTGVRETQYF. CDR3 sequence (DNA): TGCGCCAGCAGCATAAAATCCGGGACAGGGGTGCGGGAGACCCAGTACTTC. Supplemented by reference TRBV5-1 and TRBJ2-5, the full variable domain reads KAGVTQTPRYLIKTRGQQVTLSCSPISGHRSVSWYQQTPGQGLQFLFEYFSETQRNKGNFPGRFSGRQFSNSRSEMNVSTLELGDSALYLCASSIKSGTGVRETQYFGPGTRLLVL.

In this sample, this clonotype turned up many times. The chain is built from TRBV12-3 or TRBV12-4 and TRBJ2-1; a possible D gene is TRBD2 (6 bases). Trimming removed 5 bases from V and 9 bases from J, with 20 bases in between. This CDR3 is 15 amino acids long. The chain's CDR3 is CASSGLQPPISEQFF. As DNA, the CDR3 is TGTGCCAGCAGTGGACTACAGCCGCCAATTAGTGAGCAGTTCTTC.

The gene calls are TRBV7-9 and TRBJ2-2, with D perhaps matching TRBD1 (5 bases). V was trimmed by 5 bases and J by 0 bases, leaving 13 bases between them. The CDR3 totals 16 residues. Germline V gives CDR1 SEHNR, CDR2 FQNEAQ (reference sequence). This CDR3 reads CASSLIQGTNTGELFF. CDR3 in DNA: TGTGCCAGCAGCCTAATTCAGGGTACGAACACCGGGGAGCTGTTTTTT.

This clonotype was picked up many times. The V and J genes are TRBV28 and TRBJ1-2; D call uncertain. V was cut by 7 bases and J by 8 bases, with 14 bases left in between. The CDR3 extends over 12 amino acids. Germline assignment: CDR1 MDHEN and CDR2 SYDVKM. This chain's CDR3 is CASTDLIGGYTF. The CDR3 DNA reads TGTGCCAGCACAGACCTTATCGGGGGCTACACCTTC.

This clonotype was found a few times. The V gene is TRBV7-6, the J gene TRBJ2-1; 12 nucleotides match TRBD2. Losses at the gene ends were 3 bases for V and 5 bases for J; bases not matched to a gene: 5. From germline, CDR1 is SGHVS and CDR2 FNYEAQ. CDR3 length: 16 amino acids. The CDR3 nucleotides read TGTGCCAGCAGCTTTCTAGCGGGGGGGCCGAACAATGAGCAGTTCTTC. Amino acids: CASSFLAGGPNNEQFF.

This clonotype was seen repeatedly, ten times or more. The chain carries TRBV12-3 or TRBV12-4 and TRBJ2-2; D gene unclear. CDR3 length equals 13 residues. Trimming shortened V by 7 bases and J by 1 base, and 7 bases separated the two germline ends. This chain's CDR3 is CASTDKNTGELFF. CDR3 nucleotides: TGTGCCAGCACCGACAAGAACACCGGGGAGCTGTTTTTT.

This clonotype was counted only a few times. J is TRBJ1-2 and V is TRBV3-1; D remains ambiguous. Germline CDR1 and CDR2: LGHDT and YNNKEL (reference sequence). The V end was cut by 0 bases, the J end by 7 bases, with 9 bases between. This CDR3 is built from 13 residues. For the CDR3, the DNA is TGTGCCAGCAGCCAAGAACTTGGAGGTGGCTACACCTTC. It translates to CASSQELGGGYTF.

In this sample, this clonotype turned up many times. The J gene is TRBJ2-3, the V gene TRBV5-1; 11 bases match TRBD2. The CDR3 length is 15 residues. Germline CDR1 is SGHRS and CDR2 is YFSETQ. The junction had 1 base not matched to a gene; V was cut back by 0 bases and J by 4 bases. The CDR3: CASSLGLAGPDTQYF. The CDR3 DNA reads TGCGCCAGCAGCTTGGGACTAGCGGGGCCAGATACGCAGTATTTT.

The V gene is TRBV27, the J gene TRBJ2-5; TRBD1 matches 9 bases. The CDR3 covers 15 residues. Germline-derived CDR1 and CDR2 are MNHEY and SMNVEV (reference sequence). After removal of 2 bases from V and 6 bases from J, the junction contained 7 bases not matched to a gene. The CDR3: CASSLGTGLRQTQYF. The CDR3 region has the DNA TGTGCCAGCAGTTTAGGGACAGGGCTCAGACAGACCCAGTACTTC.

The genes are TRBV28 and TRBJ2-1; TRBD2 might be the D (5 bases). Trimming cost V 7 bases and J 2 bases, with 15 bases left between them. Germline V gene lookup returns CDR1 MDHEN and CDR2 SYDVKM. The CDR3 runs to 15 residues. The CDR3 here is CASIPLEGPYNEQFF. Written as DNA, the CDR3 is TGTGCCAGCATACCCTTAGAGGGTCCCTACAATGAGCAGTTCTTC.

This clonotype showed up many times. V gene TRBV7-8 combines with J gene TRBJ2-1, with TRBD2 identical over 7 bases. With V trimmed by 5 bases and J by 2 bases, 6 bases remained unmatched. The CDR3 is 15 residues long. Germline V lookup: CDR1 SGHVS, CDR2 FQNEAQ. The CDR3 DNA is TGTGCCAGCAGCCCCACTAGCGTAGCCTACAATGAGCAGTTCTTC. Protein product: CASSPTSVAYNEQFF.

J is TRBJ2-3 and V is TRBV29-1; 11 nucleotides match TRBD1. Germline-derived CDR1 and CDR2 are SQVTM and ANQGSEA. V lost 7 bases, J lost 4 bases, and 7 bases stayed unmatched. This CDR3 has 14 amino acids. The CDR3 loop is CSGAGQGVADTQYF. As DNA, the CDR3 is TGCAGCGGAGCGGGACAGGGGGTCGCAGATACGCAGTATTTT.